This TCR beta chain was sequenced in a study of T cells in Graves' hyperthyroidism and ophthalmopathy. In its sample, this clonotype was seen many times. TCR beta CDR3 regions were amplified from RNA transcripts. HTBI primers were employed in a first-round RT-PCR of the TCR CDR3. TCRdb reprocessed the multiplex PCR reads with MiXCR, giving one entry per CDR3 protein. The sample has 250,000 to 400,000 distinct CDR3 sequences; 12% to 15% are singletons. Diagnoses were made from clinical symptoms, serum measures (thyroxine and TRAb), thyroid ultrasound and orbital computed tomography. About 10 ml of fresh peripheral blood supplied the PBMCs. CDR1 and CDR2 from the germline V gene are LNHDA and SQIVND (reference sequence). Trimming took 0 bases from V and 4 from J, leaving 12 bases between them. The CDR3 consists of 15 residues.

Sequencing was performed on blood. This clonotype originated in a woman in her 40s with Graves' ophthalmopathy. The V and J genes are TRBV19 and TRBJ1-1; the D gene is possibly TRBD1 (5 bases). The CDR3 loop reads CASSIDWARGTEAFF. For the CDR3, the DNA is TGTGCCAGTAGTATAGATTGGGCAAGGGGCACTGAAGCTTTCTTT.